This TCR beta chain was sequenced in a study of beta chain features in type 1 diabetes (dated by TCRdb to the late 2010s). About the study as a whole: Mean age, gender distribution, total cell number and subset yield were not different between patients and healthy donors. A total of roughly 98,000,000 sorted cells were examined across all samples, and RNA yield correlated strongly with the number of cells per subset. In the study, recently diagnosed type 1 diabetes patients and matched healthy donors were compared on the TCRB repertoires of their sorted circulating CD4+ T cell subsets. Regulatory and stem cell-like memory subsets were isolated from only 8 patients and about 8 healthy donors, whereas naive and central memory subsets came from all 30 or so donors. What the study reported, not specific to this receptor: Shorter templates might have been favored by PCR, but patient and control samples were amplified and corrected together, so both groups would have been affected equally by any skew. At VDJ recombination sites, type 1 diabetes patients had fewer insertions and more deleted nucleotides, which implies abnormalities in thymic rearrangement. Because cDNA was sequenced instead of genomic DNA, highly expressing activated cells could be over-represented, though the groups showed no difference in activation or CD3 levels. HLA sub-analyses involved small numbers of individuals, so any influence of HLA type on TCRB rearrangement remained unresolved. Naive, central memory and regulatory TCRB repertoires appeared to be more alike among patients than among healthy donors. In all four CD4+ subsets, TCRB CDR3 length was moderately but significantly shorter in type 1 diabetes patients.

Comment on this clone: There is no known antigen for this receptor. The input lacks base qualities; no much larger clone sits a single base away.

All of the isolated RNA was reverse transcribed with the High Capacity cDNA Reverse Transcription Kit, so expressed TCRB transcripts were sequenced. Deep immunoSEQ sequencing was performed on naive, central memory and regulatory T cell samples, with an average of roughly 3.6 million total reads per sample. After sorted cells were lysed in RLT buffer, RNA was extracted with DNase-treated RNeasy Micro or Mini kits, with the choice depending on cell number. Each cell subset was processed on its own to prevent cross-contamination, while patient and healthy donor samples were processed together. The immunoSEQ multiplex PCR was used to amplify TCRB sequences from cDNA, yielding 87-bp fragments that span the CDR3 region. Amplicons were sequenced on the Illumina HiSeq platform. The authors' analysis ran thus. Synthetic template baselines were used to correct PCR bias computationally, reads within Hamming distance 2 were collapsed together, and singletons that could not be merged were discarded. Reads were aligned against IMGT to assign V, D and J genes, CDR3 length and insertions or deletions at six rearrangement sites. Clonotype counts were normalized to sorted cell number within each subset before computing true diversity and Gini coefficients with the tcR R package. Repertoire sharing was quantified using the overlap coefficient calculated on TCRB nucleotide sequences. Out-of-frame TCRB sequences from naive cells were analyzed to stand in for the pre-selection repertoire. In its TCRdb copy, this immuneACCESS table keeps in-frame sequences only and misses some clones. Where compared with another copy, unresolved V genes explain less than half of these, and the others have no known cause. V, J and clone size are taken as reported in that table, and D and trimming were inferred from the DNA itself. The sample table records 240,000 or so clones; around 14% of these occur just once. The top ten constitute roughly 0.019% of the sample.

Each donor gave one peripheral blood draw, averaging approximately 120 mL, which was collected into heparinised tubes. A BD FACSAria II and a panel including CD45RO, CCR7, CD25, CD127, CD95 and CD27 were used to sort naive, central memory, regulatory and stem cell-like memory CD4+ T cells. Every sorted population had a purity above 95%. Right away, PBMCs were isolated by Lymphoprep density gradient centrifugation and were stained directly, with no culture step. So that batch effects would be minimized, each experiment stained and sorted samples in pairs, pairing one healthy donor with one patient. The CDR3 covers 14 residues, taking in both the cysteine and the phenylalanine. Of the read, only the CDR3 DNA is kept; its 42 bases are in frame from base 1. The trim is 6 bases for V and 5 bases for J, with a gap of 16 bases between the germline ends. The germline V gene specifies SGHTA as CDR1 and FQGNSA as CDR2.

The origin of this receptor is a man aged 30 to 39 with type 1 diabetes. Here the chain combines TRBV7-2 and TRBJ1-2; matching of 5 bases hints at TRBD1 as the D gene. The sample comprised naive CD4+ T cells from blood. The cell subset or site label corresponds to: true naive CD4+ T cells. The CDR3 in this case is CASSRGGNIYGYTF. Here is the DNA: TGTGCCAGCAGTCGTGGGGGGAATATTTATGGCTACACCTTC.